This TCR beta chain was identified during a study of T cell responses to AZD1222 COVID-19 vaccine. About the study: Timing groups of about 4 and about 12 weeks for second doses were pooled. Whole-study findings and limits: Two AZD1222 administrations were followed by greater Spike-specific TCR breadth and depth. The donor group comprised mostly white British people and more females; the analysis possibly underestimated clonal diversity.

TCRdb's table, derived via immunoSEQ multiplex PCR, lists solely in-frame clones and lacks some. The sample has roughly 150,000 clones; about 90% are singletons. Details on this clone: Antigen unknown.

This sequence originates from an adult in good health. This material consisted of peripheral blood, taken on day 0 of AZD1222 vaccination.

CDR3 region: CSASGGQGYQETQYF. DNA of the CDR3: TGCAGTGCTAGTGGGGGACAGGGGTACCAAGAGACCCAGTACTTC. The rearrangement uses TRBV20-1 and TRBJ2-5; 10 positions agree with TRBD1. Germline V CDR1 and CDR2: DFQATT, SNEGSKA (reference sequence). The V segment lost 3 bases and the J segment 0 bases; nucleotides outside the gene matches: 4. CDR3 size: 15 residues.